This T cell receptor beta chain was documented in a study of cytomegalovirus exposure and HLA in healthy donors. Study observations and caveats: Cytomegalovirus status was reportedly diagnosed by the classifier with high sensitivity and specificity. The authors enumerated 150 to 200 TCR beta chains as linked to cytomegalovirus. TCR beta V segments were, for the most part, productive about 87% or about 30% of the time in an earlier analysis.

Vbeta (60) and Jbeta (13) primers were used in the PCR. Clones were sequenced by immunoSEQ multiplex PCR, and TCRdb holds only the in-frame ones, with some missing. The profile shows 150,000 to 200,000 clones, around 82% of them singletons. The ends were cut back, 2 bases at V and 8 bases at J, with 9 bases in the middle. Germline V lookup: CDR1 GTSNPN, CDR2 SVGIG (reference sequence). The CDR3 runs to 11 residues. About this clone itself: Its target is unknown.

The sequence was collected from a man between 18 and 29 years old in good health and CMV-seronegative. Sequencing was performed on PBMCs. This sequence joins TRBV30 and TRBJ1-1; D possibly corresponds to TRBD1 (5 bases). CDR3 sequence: CAWSWGQEAFF. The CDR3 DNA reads TGTGCCTGGAGTTGGGGCCAAGAAGCTTTCTTT.